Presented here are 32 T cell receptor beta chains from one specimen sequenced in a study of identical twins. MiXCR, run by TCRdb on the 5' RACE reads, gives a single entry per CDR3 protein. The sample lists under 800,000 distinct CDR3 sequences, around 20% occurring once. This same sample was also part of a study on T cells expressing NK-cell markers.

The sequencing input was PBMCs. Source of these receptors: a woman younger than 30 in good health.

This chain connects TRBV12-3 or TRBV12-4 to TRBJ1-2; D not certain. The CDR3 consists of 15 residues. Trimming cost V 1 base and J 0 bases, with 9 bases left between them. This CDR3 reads CASSLVLSTNYGYTF. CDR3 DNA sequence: TGTGCCAGCAGTTTAGTATTATCGACTAACTATGGCTACACCTTC.

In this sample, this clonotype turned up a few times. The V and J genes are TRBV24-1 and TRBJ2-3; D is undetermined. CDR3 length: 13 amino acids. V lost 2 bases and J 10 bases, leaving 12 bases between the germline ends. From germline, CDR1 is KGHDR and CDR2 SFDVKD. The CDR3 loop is CATSDSSQSAQYF. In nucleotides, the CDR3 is TGTGCCACCAGTGATTCCAGCCAGTCGGCGCAGTATTTT.

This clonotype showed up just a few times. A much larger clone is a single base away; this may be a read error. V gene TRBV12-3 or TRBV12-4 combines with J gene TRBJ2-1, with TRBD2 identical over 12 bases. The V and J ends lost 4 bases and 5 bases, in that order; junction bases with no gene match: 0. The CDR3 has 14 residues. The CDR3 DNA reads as TGTGCCAGCAGTTGGACTAGCGGGGACAATGAGCAGTTCTTC. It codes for CASSWTSGDNEQFF.

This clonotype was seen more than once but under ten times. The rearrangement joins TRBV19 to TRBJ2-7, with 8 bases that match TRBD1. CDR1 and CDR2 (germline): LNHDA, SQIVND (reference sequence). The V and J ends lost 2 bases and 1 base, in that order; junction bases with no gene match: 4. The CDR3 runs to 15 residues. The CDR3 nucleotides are TGTGCCAGTAGTATATCTGGACAGGGATCCTACGAGCAGTACTTC. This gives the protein CASSISGQGSYEQYF. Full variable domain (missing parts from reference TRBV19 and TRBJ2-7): DGGITQSPKYLFRKEGQNVTLSCEQNLNHDAMYWYRQDPGQGLRLIYYSQIVNDFQKGDIAEGYSVSREKKESFPLTVTSAQKNPTAFYLCASSISGQGSYEQYFGPGTRLTVT.

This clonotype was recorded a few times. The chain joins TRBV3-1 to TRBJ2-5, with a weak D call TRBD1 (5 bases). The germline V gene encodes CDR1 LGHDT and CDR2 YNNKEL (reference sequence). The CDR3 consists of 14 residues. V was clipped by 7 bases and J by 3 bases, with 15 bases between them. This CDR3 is CASNQRGVEETQYF. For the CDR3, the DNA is TGTGCCAGCAATCAAAGGGGCGTCGAAGAGACCCAGTACTTC.

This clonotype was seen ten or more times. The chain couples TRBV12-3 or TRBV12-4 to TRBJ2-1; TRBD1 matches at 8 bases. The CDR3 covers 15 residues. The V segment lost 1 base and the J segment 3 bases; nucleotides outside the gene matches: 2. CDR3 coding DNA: TGTGCCAGCAGTTTAGGACAGGGGTACTACAATGAGCAGTTCTTC. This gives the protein CASSLGQGYYNEQFF.

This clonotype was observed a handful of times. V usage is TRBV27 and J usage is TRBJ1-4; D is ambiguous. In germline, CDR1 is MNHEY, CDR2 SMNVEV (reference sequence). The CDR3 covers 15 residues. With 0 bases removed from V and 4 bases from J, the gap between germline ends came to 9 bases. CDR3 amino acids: CASSLSLGSNEKLFF. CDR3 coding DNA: TGTGCCAGCAGTTTATCGCTGGGGAGTAATGAAAAACTGTTTTTT.

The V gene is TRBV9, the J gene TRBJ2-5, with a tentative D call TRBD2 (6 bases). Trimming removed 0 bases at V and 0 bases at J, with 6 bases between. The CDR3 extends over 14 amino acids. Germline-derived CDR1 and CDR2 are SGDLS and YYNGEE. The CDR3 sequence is CASSVVADQETQYF. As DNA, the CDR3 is TGTGCCAGCAGCGTAGTAGCGGACCAAGAGACCCAGTACTTC. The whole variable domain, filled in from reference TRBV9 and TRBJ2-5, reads DSGVTQTPKHLITATGQRVTLRCSPRSGDLSVYWYQQSLDQGLQFLIQYYNGEERAKGNILERFSAQQFPDLHSELNLSSLELGDSALYFCASSVVADQETQYFGPGTRLLVL.

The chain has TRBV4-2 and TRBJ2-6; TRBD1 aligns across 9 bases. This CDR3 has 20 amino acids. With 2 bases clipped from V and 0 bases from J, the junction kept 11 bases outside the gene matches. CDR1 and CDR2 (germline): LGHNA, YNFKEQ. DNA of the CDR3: TGTGCCAGCAGCCAACTTGGGGGACAGGGAAGCCCCTCTGGGGCCAACGTCCTGACTTTC. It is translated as CASSQLGGQGSPSGANVLTF.

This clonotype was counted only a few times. In DNA, the CDR3 is TGTGCCAGCAGTTTAAAACTAGCGGGGGTAGATACGCAGTATTTT. Translated, it gives CASSLKLAGVDTQYF. The chain recombines TRBV12-3 or TRBV12-4 with TRBJ2-3; 11 bases line up with TRBD2. J lost 5 bases, V lost 2 bases, and 3 bases had no gene match. This CDR3 is built from 15 residues.

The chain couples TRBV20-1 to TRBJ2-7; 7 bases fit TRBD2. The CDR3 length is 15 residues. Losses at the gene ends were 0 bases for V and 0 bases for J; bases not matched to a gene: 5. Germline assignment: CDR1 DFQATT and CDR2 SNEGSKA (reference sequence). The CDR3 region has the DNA TGCAGTGCTAGAGAGCGGGCTAGCGGCTCCTACGAGCAGTACTTC. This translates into CSARERASGSYEQYF.

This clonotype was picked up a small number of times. CDR3 sequence: CASRLSWTAISYEQYF. For the CDR3, the DNA is TGTGCCAGCAGGCTGAGCTGGACGGCTATCTCCTACGAGCAGTACTTC. The chain recombines TRBV27 with TRBJ2-7; D not resolved. The CDR3 runs 16 residues. Per germline, CDR1 MNHEY and CDR2 SMNVEV (reference sequence). V was clipped by 6 bases and J by 0 bases, with 18 bases between them.

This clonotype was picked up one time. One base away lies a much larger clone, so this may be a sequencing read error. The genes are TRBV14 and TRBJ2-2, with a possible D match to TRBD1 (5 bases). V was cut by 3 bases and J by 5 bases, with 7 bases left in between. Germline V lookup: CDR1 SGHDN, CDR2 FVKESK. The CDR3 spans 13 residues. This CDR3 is CASSHRATGELFF. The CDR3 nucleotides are TGTGCCAGCAGCCACAGGGCGACCGGGGAGCTGTTTTTT.

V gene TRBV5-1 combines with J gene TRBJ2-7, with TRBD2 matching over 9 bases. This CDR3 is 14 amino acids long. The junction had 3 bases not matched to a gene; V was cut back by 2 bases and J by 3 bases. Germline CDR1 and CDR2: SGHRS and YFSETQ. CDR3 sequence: CASSLYSGGYEQYF. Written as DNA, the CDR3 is TGCGCCAGCAGCTTATATAGCGGGGGCTACGAGCAGTACTTC.

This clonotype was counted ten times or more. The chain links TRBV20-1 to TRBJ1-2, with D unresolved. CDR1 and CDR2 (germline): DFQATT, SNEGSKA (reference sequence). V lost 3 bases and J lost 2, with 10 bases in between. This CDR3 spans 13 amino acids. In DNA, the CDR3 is TGCAGTGCTAGTCGGTCAGACAACTATGGCTACACCTTC. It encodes CSASRSDNYGYTF.

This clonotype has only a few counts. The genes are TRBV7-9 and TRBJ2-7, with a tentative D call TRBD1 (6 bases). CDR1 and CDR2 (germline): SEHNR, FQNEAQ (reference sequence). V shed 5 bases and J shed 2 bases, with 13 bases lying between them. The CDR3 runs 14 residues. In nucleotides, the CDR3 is TGTGCCAGCAGCCCACGCGGACAGCCCTACGAGCAGTACTTC. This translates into CASSPRGQPYEQYF.

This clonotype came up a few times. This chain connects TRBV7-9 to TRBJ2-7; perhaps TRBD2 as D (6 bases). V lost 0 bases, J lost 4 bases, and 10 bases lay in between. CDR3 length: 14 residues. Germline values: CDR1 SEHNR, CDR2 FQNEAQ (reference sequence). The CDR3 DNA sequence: TGTGCCAGCAGCTTAGCTAACGGGGGTTACGAGCAGTACTTC. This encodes CASSLANGGYEQYF. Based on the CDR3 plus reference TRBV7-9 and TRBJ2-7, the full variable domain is DTGVSQNPRHKITKRGQNVTFRCDPISEHNRLYWYRQTLGQGPEFLTYFQNEAQLEKSRLLSDRFSAERPKGSFSTLEIQRTEQGDSAMYLCASSLANGGYEQYFGPGTRLTVT.

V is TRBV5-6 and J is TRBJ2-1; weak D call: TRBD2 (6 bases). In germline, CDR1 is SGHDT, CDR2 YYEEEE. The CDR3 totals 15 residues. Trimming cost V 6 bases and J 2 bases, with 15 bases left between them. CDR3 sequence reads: CASTNGGSPYNEQFF. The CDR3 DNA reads TGTGCCAGCACCAATGGGGGGAGTCCCTACAATGAGCAGTTCTTC.

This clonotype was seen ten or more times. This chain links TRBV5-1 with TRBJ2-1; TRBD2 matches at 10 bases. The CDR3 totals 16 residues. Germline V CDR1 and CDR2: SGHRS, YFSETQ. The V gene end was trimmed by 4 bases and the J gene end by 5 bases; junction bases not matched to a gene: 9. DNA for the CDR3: TGCGCCAGCAGCCGTGGACTAGCGGTTGCTAACAATGAGCAGTTCTTC. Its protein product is CASSRGLAVANNEQFF.

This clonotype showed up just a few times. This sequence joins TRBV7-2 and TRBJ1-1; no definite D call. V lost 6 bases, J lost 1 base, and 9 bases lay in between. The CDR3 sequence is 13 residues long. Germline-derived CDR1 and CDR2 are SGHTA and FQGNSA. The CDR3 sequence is CASRLNRNTEAFF. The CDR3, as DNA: TGTGCCAGCAGGCTAAACAGGAACACTGAAGCTTTCTTT.

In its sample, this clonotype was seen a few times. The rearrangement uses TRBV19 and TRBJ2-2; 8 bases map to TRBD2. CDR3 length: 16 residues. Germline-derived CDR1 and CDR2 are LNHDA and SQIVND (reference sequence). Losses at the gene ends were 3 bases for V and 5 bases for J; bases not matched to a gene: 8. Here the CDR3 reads CASSIIAGRRTGELFF. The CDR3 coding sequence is TGTGCCAGTAGTATTATAGCGGGACGTAGGACCGGGGAGCTGTTTTTT.

CDR3 DNA: TGTGCCACCGAAGAGGAGAATTCATGGACTGAAGCTTTCTTT. Amino acid sequence: CATEEENSWTEAFF. This rearrangement joins TRBV7-9 to TRBJ1-1; D unclear. V gave up 10 bases and J gave up 5 bases, with 20 bases separating them. Germline values: CDR1 SEHNR, CDR2 FQNEAQ (reference sequence). CDR3 size: 14 residues.

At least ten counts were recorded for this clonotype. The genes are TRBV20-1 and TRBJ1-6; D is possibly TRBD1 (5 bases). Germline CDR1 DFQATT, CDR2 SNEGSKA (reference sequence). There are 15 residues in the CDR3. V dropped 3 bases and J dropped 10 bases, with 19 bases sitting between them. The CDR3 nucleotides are TGCAGTGCTAGTTTGGGGGGAACCGACAACTCACCCCTCCACTTT. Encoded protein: CSASLGGTDNSPLHF.

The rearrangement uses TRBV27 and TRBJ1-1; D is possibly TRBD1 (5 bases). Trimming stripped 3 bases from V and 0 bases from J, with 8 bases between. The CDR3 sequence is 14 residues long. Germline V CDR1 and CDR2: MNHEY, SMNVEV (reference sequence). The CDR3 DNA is TGTGCCAGCAGTTTGAACAGGTTGAACACTGAAGCTTTCTTT. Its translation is CASSLNRLNTEAFF.

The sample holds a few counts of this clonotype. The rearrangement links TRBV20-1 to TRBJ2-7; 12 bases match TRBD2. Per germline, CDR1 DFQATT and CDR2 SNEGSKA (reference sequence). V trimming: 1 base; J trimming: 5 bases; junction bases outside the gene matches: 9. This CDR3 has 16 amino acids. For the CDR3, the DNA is TGCAGTGCTAGAGTCAGGCTAGCGGGGGGGTTTGACGAGCAGTACTTC. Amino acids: CSARVRLAGGFDEQYF.

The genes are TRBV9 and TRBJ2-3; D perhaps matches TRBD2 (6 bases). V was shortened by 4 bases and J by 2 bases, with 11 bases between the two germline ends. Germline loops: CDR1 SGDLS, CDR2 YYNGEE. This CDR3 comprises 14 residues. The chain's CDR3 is CASSTDYLTDTQYF. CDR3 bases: TGTGCCAGCAGCACGGACTATCTCACAGATACGCAGTATTTT. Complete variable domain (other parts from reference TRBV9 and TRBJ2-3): DSGVTQTPKHLITATGQRVTLRCSPRSGDLSVYWYQQSLDQGLQFLIQYYNGEERAKGNILERFSAQQFPDLHSELNLSSLELGDSALYFCASSTDYLTDTQYFGPGTRLTVL.

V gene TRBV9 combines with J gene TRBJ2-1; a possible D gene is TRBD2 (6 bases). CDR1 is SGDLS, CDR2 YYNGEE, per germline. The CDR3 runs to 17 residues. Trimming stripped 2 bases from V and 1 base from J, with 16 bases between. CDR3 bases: TGTGCCAGCAGCGTGAGCTCCGGGACTTCTTCCTACAATGAGCAGTTCTTC. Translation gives CASSVSSGTSSYNEQFF.

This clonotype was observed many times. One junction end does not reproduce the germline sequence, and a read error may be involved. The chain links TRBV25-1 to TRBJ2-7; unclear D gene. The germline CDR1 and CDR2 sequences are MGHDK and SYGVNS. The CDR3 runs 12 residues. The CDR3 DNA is TGTGCCAGCAGTGAATACTCCAACGAGCAGTACTTC. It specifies CASSEYSNEQYF.

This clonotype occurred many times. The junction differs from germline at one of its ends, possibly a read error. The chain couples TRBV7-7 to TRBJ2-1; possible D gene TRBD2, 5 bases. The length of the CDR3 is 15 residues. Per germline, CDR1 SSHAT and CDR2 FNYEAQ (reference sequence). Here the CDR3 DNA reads TGTGCTAGCAGCTTAGAACTAGGGCCATACAATGAGCAGTTCTTC. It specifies CASSLELGPYNEQFF.

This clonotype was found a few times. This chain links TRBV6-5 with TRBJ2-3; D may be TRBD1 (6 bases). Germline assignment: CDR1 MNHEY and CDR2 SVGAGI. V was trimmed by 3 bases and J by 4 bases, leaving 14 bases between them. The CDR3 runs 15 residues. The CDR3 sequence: CASSYGGAGPDTQYF. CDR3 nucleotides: TGTGCCAGCAGTTATGGGGGCGCGGGTCCAGATACGCAGTATTTT.

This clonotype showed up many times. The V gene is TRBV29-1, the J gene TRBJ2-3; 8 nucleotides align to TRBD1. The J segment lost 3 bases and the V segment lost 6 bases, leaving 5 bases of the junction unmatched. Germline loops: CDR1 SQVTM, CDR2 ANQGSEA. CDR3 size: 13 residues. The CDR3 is CSVARQGTDTQYF. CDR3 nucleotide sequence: TGCAGCGTCGCCCGACAGGGGACAGATACGCAGTATTTT.

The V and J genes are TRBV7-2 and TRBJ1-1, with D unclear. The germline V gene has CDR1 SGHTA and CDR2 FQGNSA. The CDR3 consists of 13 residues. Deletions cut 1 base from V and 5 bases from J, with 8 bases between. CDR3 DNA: TGTGCCAGCAGCTTAGGGCGGTGGACTGAAGCTTTCTTT. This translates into CASSLGRWTEAFF.